A selection of T cell receptor beta chains follows, all from one sample in a study of early T cells in non-severe SARS-CoV-2 infection. TCRdb re-derived calls from the 5' RACE reads in MiXCR, one entry per CDR3 protein. The sample gives tens of thousands of distinct CDR3 sequences, about 4.5% of which show up once; roughly 5.7% is in the top ten. Sample: whole blood. The receptors here all came from an adult who was a healthcare worker with PCR-confirmed SARS-CoV-2 infection or an uninfected control (not recorded which). Both conserved end residues are part of each CDR3. Each record gives: V gene, clone size, D gene, J gene, CDR3 protein, CDR3 DNA. The D gene is left open where the match is weak. Size is stated for part of the rows, as once, few or many counts, or as a class when the clone is expanded.

>TRBV20-1|.|.|TRBJ2-7
CSALDGMAYEQYF
TGCAGCGCCCTTGACGGGATGGCCTACGAGCAGTACTTC
>TRBV7-2|many|.|TRBJ2-2
CASTLGQTTGELFF
TGTGCCAGCACCCTCGGACAGACCACCGGGGAGCTGTTTTTT
>TRBV2|many|.|TRBJ1-1
CASGEISGGTEAFF
TGTGCCAGCGGGGAGATCTCGGGCGGCACTGAAGCTTTCTTT
>TRBV7-9|once|TRBD1|TRBJ2-7
CASSRTAWDSIYEQYF
TGTGCCAGCAGCCGCACCGCCTGGGACAGCATCTACGAGCAGTACTTC
>TRBV6-1|many|.|TRBJ1-3
CASSAADDGHRAGNTIYF
TGTGCCAGCAGTGCCGCCGACGACGGACATCGGGCCGGAAACACCATATATTTT
>TRBV12-3/TRBV12-4|many|.|TRBJ2-6
CASSPPGSGANVLTF
TGTGCCAGCAGCCCCCCGGGTTCTGGGGCCAACGTCCTGACTTTC
>TRBV19|few|.|TRBJ2-7
CATRPRGRTYEQYF
TGTGCAACCCGGCCCAGGGGGAGGACCTACGAGCAGTACTTC
>TRBV5-1|many|TRBD1|TRBJ2-7
CASSWSPGQGSYEQYF
TGCGCCAGCAGCTGGAGCCCGGGACAGGGGTCCTACGAGCAGTACTTC
>TRBV10-1|few|.|TRBJ2-2
CASKKELDTGELFF
TGCGCCAGCAAGAAGGAGCTCGACACCGGGGAGCTGTTTTTT
>TRBV7-8|many|TRBD2|TRBJ2-1
CASSFKVGGAEQFF
TGTGCCAGCAGCTTTAAAGTCGGGGGGGCCGAGCAGTTCTTC
>TRBV10-2|.|.|TRBJ2-1
CASSGDTEQFF
TGCGCCAGCAGTGGGGACACCGAGCAGTTCTTC
>TRBV28|.|.|TRBJ1-2
CASSTPTTGAHGYTF
TGTGCCAGCAGTACCCCGACGACAGGAGCTCATGGCTACACCTTC
>TRBV7-2|many|TRBD1|TRBJ1-6
CASSPWTGGSPLHF
TGTGCCAGCAGCCCATGGACAGGGGGTTCACCCCTCCACTTT
>TRBV2|.|.|TRBJ2-7
CASSQTGGRAYEQYF
TGTGCCAGCAGCCAAACGGGGGGCCGAGCCTACGAGCAGTACTTC
>TRBV29-1|many|TRBD2|TRBJ2-3
CSVEGASGGFVDTQYF
TGCAGCGTTGAAGGGGCTAGCGGGGGGTTTGTAGATACGCAGTATTTT
>TRBV2|few|.|TRBJ1-2
CASTEISSGGYGYTF
TGTGCCAGCACCGAAATCTCGAGCGGAGGCTATGGCTACACCTTC
>TRBV3-1|many|.|TRBJ2-7
CASSQGTLEQYF
TGTGCCAGCAGCCAAGGGACGTTGGAGCAGTACTTC
>TRBV2|.|TRBD2|TRBJ2-7
CASSALAGSTYEQYF
TGTGCCAGCAGTGCCCTAGCGGGTTCTACCTACGAGCAGTACTTC
>TRBV7-8|few|.|TRBJ1-2
CASSLGGKEGNYGYTF
TGTGCCAGCAGCTTAGGCGGGAAGGAGGGAAACTATGGCTACACCTTC
>TRBV19|.|.|TRBJ2-1
CASSIDLIQKVIQQFF
TGTGCCAGTAGTATAGATCTCATACAGAAAGTAATTCAGCAGTTCTTC
>TRBV7-3|many|.|TRBJ2-2
CASMAHMNTGELFF
TGTGCCAGCATGGCCCATATGAACACCGGGGAGCTGTTTTTT
>TRBV7-9|.|.|TRBJ1-4
CASSLLATNEKLFF
TGTGCCAGCAGCTTACTTGCAACTAATGAAAAACTGTTTTTT
>TRBV6-1|many|.|TRBJ2-1
CASSERQGDYNEQFF
TGTGCCAGCAGTGAAAGGCAGGGAGATTACAATGAGCAGTTCTTC
>TRBV20-1|.|.|TRBJ2-5
CSAPEGSVKTQYF
TGCAGTGCCCCGGAAGGATCCGTGAAGACCCAGTACTTC
>TRBV7-2|many|.|TRBJ1-1
CASSLFRGALFF
TGTGCCAGCAGCTTATTTAGGGGGGCGCTGTTCTTT
>TRBV4-1|many|.|TRBJ1-1
CASSLNTEAFF
TGCGCCAGCAGCCTTAATACTGAAGCTTTCTTT
>TRBV7-9|many|.|TRBJ2-2
CASSLESMNTGELFF
TGTGCCAGCAGCTTAGAGAGCATGAACACCGGGGAGCTGTTTTTT
>TRBV20-1|many|.|TRBJ2-1
CSARGARANEQFF
TGCAGTGCCCGCGGCGCCAGAGCCAATGAGCAGTTCTTC
>TRBV7-3|many|.|TRBJ2-2
CASSATSLQAGELFF
TGTGCCAGCAGCGCCACCTCACTACAGGCCGGGGAGCTGTTTTTT
>TRBV7-9|.|.|TRBJ2-7
CASSAPPSYEQYF
TGTGCCAGCAGCGCTCCTCCTAGCTACGAGCAGTACTTC
>TRBV11-2|many|.|TRBJ2-3
CASSLVLRVTDTQYF
TGTGCCAGCAGCTTAGTTCTCAGAGTTACAGATACGCAGTATTTT
>TRBV29-1|.|.|TRBJ1-1
CSALGRSTNTEAFF
TGCAGCGCCCTAGGGCGTTCCACAAACACTGAAGCTTTCTTT
>TRBV29-1|many|.|TRBJ2-1
CSVEEGRTTEQFF
TGCAGCGTTGAAGAGGGTCGGACTACGGAGCAGTTCTTC
>TRBV7-2|.|.|TRBJ2-2
CASSSSRVLNTGELFF
TGTGCCAGCAGCTCCTCCCGGGTTCTTAACACCGGGGAGCTGTTTTTT
>TRBV6-2/TRBV6-3|many|.|TRBJ1-1
CASSYKRSQASGSPEAFF
TGTGCCAGCAGTTACAAACGGTCCCAAGCATCAGGGTCCCCTGAAGCTTTCTTT
>TRBV10-3|few|.|TRBJ1-1
CATHRDMGTEAFF
TGTGCCACACACAGGGATATGGGCACTGAAGCTTTCTTT
>TRBV7-9|many|TRBD2|TRBJ2-2
CASSLGTSETGELFF
TGTGCCAGCAGCTTAGGGACTAGCGAGACCGGGGAGCTGTTTTTT
>TRBV27|many|.|TRBJ2-5
CASSLDPGETQYF
TGTGCCAGCAGCCTAGACCCAGGGGAGACCCAGTACTTC
>TRBV18|many|TRBD2|TRBJ2-3
CASSPPGLASDTQYF
TGTGCCAGCTCACCACCGGGACTAGCTTCAGATACGCAGTATTTT
>TRBV7-9|.|.|TRBJ2-1
CASSPAIRPSYNEQFF
TGTGCCAGCAGCCCAGCGATTAGACCGTCCTACAATGAGCAGTTCTTC
>TRBV29-1|.|.|TRBJ2-7
CSGGDFSYEQYF
TGCAGCGGGGGGGACTTCTCCTACGAGCAGTACTTC
>TRBV20-1|.|.|TRBJ2-1
CSARDRRWDSSPNEQFF
TGCAGTGCTAGAGATAGGCGGTGGGACTCCAGCCCCAATGAGCAGTTCTTC
>TRBV11-2|.|TRBD2|TRBJ2-7
CASSLSSGGLSSYEQYF
TGTGCCAGCAGCTTGTCTTCGGGGGGACTCAGCTCCTACGAGCAGTACTTC
>TRBV7-2|medium-sized|.|TRBJ2-5
CASSLGIGSIQETQYF
TGTGCCAGCAGCTTAGGTATAGGGTCCATCCAAGAGACCCAGTACTTC
>TRBV20-1|.|.|TRBJ2-7
CSAENRLMDSYEQYF
TGCAGTGCGGAGAATAGACTAATGGACTCCTACGAGCAGTACTTC
>TRBV5-1|.|TRBD1|TRBJ2-1
CASSLVPRGQVGEQFF
TGCGCCAGCAGCTTGGTCCCCAGGGGGCAGGTGGGTGAGCAGTTCTTC
>TRBV11-2|many|.|TRBJ2-7
CASSLVGIEQYF
TGTGCCAGCAGCTTAGTCGGAATAGAGCAGTACTTC
>TRBV5-5|few|.|TRBJ2-2
CASSLGILGGGELFF
TGTGCCAGCAGCTTGGGGATTTTGGGTGGCGGGGAGCTGTTTTTT
>TRBV11-2|many|.|TRBJ2-1
CASSLTGRNEQFF
TGTGCCAGCAGCTTAACGGGGCGAAATGAGCAGTTCTTC
>TRBV7-2|many|.|TRBJ1-3
CASSLEGSSGNTIYF
TGTGCCAGCAGCTTAGAGGGTAGCTCTGGAAACACCATATATTTT